This T cell receptor (beta chain) stems from a study of cytomegalovirus exposure and HLA in healthy donors. Vbeta (60) and Jbeta (13) primers were used in the PCR. Some clones are missing from TCRdb's copy, which holds only in-frame ones; the method was immunoSEQ multiplex PCR. The sample consists of some 76,000 clones, 86% of them appearing once. Concerning this clone: Its specificity is unknown.

Germline CDR1 and CDR2: SGDLS and YYNGEE. The V end lost 4 bases, the J end lost 0 bases, and 16 bases lay between the germline ends. CDR3 length: 16 residues. Study conclusions and caveats: Analysis was carried out at a later point, and it linked a missense DCLRE1C variant to TCR beta V- and J-gene trimming. Specificity of three CMV-associated chains for CMV antigens was verified in vitro. For most TCR beta V segments, an earlier analysis put the productive rate at about 87% or about 30% of the time. Accurate predictions that matched the HLA-A and HLA-B alleles of most subjects were reportedly made from TCR beta sequences.

V is TRBV9 and J is TRBJ1-1; maybe TRBD1 (6 bases). This receptor was obtained from a woman in her 30s in good health and CMV-seronegative. Material for sequencing was PBMCs. The CDR3 loop is CASSPQHRVMNTEAFF. The CDR3 DNA sequence: TGTGCCAGCAGCCCCCAACACAGGGTCATGAACACTGAAGCTTTCTTT. The full variable domain, in which reference TRBV9 and TRBJ1-1 provide the parts outside the CDR3, is DSGVTQTPKHLITATGQRVTLRCSPRSGDLSVYWYQQSLDQGLQFLIQYYNGEERAKGNILERFSAQQFPDLHSELNLSSLELGDSALYFCASSPQHRVMNTEAFFGQGTRLTVV.